This T cell receptor (beta chain) originates from a study of T cell repertoires in cytomegalovirus infection. At the level of the study: CMV epitopes used comprised recently identified HLA-C-restricted ones and well-studied HLA-B-restricted ones. Public TCR beta signatures provided an indication of both CMV infection and a matching HLA type.

Trimming removed 0 bases at V and 4 bases at J, with 15 bases between. This CDR3 comprises 17 residues. Germline CDR1 MNHNY, CDR2 SVGAGI (reference sequence). MiXCR was run by TCRdb on the reads, yielding one entry per CDR3 protein. This repertoire shows about 900,000 distinct CDR3 sequences, 30% to 40% found once; its top ten account for more than 13%. To note about this clonotype: Antigen unknown.

Study-level points and caveats: Predominance within the ex vivo response was attributable to HLA-C-restricted CMV-specific TCR beta clonotypes.

The source was cultured CD8+ T cells from PBMCs, collected from culture after CMV antigen stimulation. The gene calls are TRBV6-6 and TRBJ2-2, with D perhaps matching TRBD1 or TRBD2 (5 bases each). The TCR originated in a human donor in good health (CMV status not recorded). Some clones in this sample may be carry-over from other donors' samples. As DNA, the CDR3 is TGTGCCAGCAGTTACTCGTTTCATGCAGGGAGCACCGGGGAGCTGTTTTTT. This translates into CASSYSFHAGSTGELFF.